These T cell receptor beta chains were read from a single sample in a study of T-cell reconstitution after alpha-beta-depleted transplantation in children. TCRdb ran MiXCR on the PCR reads and lists one entry per CDR3 protein. The sample records 480,000 or so distinct CDR3 sequences, 8% to 11% being singletons. Source: PBMCs, taken before TCRalphabeta/CD19-depleted stem cell transplant. Receptors were obtained from a child aged 2-15 years with inherited bone marrow failure, due to receive a stem cell transplant. CDR3s include the opening cysteine and the closing phenylalanine or tryptophan. Fields, in order: V gene, J gene, CDR3 protein.

>TRBV6-5|TRBJ1-3
CASSYSNPAGNTIYF
>TRBV20-1|TRBJ2-3
CSARDDYVGGTDTQYF
>TRBV10-3|TRBJ2-7
CAISEFRDRGLYEQYF
>TRBV25-1|TRBJ2-2
CASSEGTSDTGELFF
>TRBV7-9|TRBJ1-1
CASSLGTRGTTEAFF
>TRBV29-1|TRBJ2-6
CGGVDSGANVLTF
>TRBV10-3|TRBJ2-5
CAISELAGGQETQYF
>TRBV20-1|TRBJ2-3
CSAILTSTDTQYF
>TRBV3-1|TRBJ2-5
CASSPEQGAQETQYF
>TRBV7-2|TRBJ2-5
CASSLAREKETQYF
>TRBV7-9|TRBJ2-7
CASSRAGSAYEQYF
>TRBV15|TRBJ2-1
CATSRVFGPTAPDSYNEQFF
>TRBV5-1|TRBJ2-5
CASSPGGATGGQETQYF
>TRBV6-2/TRBV6-3|TRBJ2-7
CASSYPGTTYEQYF
>TRBV9|TRBJ2-1
CASRPPGTGLNEQFF
>TRBV27|TRBJ1-1
CASRPQGNWKNTEAFF
>TRBV28|TRBJ2-7
CASSLNREDEQYF
>TRBV29-1|TRBJ2-2
CSVERRQASQLTGELFF
>TRBV7-8|TRBJ2-7
CASSPNRGLREQYF
>TRBV28|TRBJ2-7
CASSFETSGSYEQYF
>TRBV7-9|TRBJ2-2
CASSSTGTSLTGELFF
>TRBV10-3|TRBJ2-5
CAISASGDQYF
>TRBV20-1|TRBJ1-1
CSARGRLGAFF
>TRBV6-5|TRBJ2-7
CASSYLGTGHYEQYF
>TRBV6-2/TRBV6-3|TRBJ2-1
CASSPSRGEQFF
>TRBV5-1|TRBJ2-1
CASSLFRGLAGGGNEQFF
>TRBV6-5|TRBJ2-1
CASSYGFGEQFF
>TRBV20-1|TRBJ2-7
CSARGDGTSGRKNYEQYF
>TRBV10-3|TRBJ2-1
CAIRTSGSINEQFF
>TRBV7-8|TRBJ2-5
CASSLKKTSGSDRETQYF
>TRBV5-1|TRBJ2-1
CASSLPWGSSYNEQFF